A selection of T cell receptor beta chains follows, all from one sample in a study of blood T cell repertoires in COVID-19. The protocol was immunoSEQ multiplex PCR, while the TCRdb copy is restricted to in-frame clones and leaves out a portion. The table lists about 200,000 clones, around 75% of them singletons. Sequencing was done on a sample of peripheral blood. The source of these receptors is a woman aged 40 to 50 with COVID-19, enrolled during active disease. CDR3s include the opening cysteine and the closing phenylalanine or tryptophan. Each record gives: V gene, D gene, clone size, J gene, CDR3 DNA, CDR3 protein. The D gene is left open where the match is weak. Rows give clone size only sometimes, using once, few, many, or a class for an expanded clone.

>TRBV2|NA|NA|TRBJ2-1
TGTGCCAGCGTCCCGGGAGAATACAATGAGCAGTTCTTC
CASVPGEYNEQFF
>TRBV6-5|NA|few|TRBJ2-2
TGTGCCAGCAGTCCACTAGAGAACGCCGGGGAGCTGTTTTTT
CASSPLENAGELFF
>TRBV6-5|NA|NA|TRBJ2-7
TGTGCCAGCAACGGCGGGGAAGGTCGGGGCTACGAGCAGTACTTC
CASNGGEGRGYEQYF
>TRBV2|TRBD1|NA|TRBJ1-5
TGTGCCAGCATTAGGAACAGGGGAATCGGTCAGCCCCAGCATTTT
CASIRNRGIGQPQHF
>TRBV7-6|NA|NA|TRBJ2-1
TGTGCCAGCAGCTTAGCCGCGGGACAGTTTTACAATGAGCAGTTCTTC
CASSLAAGQFYNEQFF
>TRBV11-2|NA|NA|TRBJ1-1
TGTGCCAGCAGCTCCCAGGGTTCCACTGAAGCTTTCTTT
CASSSQGSTEAFF
>TRBV5-1|NA|NA|TRBJ1-6
TGCGCCAGCAGCCGCAACAATGATAATTCACCCCTCCACTTT
CASSRNNDNSPLHF
>TRBV3-1/TRBV3-2|TRBD2|NA|TRBJ2-5
TGTGCCAGCAGCGACCCGACTAGCGGGAGGGAAGAGACCCAGTACTTC
CASSDPTSGREETQYF
>TRBV4-3|TRBD2|NA|TRBJ2-1
TGCGCCAGCAGCCTCGCTAATACCGGGACTAGCCTATACAATGAGCAGTTCTTC
CASSLANTGTSLYNEQFF
>TRBV7-9|TRBD1|NA|TRBJ1-1
TGTGCCAGCAGCCCATTAGTCTGGACAGGGGACACTGAAGCTTTCTTT
CASSPLVWTGDTEAFF
>TRBV14|TRBD2|NA|TRBJ2-1
TGTGCCAGCAGCCCCCTATCAAGCGGGATGGGGAATGAGCAGTTCTTC
CASSPLSSGMGNEQFF
>TRBV7-8|NA|NA|TRBJ2-7
TGTGCCAGCAGCTTTACCCCTATCTCGCAGGGCTACGAGCAGTACTTC
CASSFTPISQGYEQYF
>TRBV27|TRBD1|NA|TRBJ1-5
TGTGCCAGCAAGGGGGCAGGGCAAAATCAGCCCCAGCATTTT
CASKGAGQNQPQHF
>TRBV29-1|NA|NA|TRBJ2-7
TGCAGCGTTGCGGGGGGCCGCTCCTACGAGCAGTACTTC
CSVAGGRSYEQYF
>TRBV9|TRBD1|NA|TRBJ1-6
TGTGCCAGCAGCCTCCGACAGGGCATTAGCTCACCCCTCCACTTT
CASSLRQGISSPLHF
>TRBV9|TRBD1|NA|TRBJ1-5
TGTGCCAGCAGCGTGGGACAGGGACGGGCAGAGCCCCAGCATTTT
CASSVGQGRAEPQHF
>TRBV5-5|TRBD1|NA|TRBJ1-1
TGTGCCAGCAGCTTGGCACCGACAGGGGCGGGCACTGAAGCTTTCTTT
CASSLAPTGAGTEAFF
>TRBV19|TRBD1|once|TRBJ1-2
TGTGCCAGTAGTATAAATAGGGGGCTCTATGGCTACACCTTC
CASSINRGLYGYTF
>TRBV5-1|TRBD1|NA|TRBJ2-2
TGCGCCAGCATTAGGGACAGGGTGGAGAACACCGGGGAGCTGTTTTTT
CASIRDRVENTGELFF
>TRBV27|TRBD1|few|TRBJ2-2
TGTGCCAGCAGCCCGGACAGGGGGAGGAACACCGGGGAGCTGTTTTTT
CASSPDRGRNTGELFF
>TRBV5-1|TRBD2|NA|TRBJ2-7
TGCGCCAGCAGCTCGGCTAGCGGGTCTTACTACGAGCAGTACTTC
CASSSASGSYYEQYF
>TRBV7-2|TRBD1|NA|TRBJ1-5
TGTGCCAGCAGGGACAGGGCTGGACCCCAGCATTTT
CASRDRAGPQHF
>TRBV4-2|NA|NA|TRBJ2-1
TGTGCCAGCAGCCAAGACCTTAGCGAGTACAATGAGCAGTTCTTC
CASSQDLSEYNEQFF
>TRBV27|NA|once|TRBJ1-5
TGTGCCAGCAGTTTCAGACGGGAAGACTTACAGCCCCAGCATTTT
CASSFRREDLQPQHF
>TRBV7-3|TRBD2|NA|TRBJ2-3
TGTGCCAGCAGCTCTAAGCCCCCCACACTCAGCGGGGGGGTTACAGATACGCAGTATTTT
CASSSKPPTLSGGVTDTQYF
>TRBV6-5|NA|NA|TRBJ1-1
TGTGCCAGCAGTTACTCGGGGGCCCTGAACACTGAAGCTTTCTTT
CASSYSGALNTEAFF
>TRBV6-5|TRBD1|NA|TRBJ2-5
TGTGCCAGCACCCGACTCGGGACAGGGGAAGAGACCCAGTACTTC
CASTRLGTGEETQYF
>TRBV19|NA|NA|TRBJ1-3
TGTGCCAGCCGACAGCTATCTGGAAACACCATATATTTT
CASRQLSGNTIYF
>TRBV4-2|TRBD2|NA|TRBJ2-7
TGTGCCAGCAGCCAAGAATGGGGGGGACGCTACGAGCAGTACTTC
CASSQEWGGRYEQYF
>TRBV3-1/TRBV3-2|TRBD2|few|TRBJ2-1
TGTGCCAGCAGCCAGAGGAGGCTAGCGGGAGGGCCTTGGGAGCAGTTCTTC
CASSQRRLAGGPWEQFF
>TRBV30|NA|once|TRBJ1-3
TGTGCCTGGAGTCCCCAGGGTACCTCCTCTGGAAACACCATATATTTT
CAWSPQGTSSGNTIYF
>TRBV4-3|TRBD1|NA|TRBJ1-1
TGCGCCAGCAGTCTCGACAGGGGGGACAACACTGAAGCTTTCTTT
CASSLDRGDNTEAFF
>TRBV6-5|NA|NA|TRBJ2-3
TGTGCCAGCAGTTACTCGGGGCAAGGCACAGATACGCAGTATTTT
CASSYSGQGTDTQYF